A single sample is the source of the 2 T cell receptor beta chains below, sequenced in a study of cytomegalovirus exposure and HLA in healthy donors. PCR employed 60 Vbeta and 13 Jbeta primers. Profiling relied on immunoSEQ multiplex PCR, and the TCRdb table lists in-frame clones only, not all of them. The sample consists of about 200,000 clones, roughly 80% of them appearing once. The sample consisted of PBMCs. The origin of the receptors is a man aged 25-45 years in good health and CMV-seronegative.

This clone was seen a handful of times. The rearrangement links TRBV29-1 to TRBJ1-2; TRBD1 aligns across 11 bases. V trimming: 3 bases; J trimming: 8 bases; junction bases outside the gene matches: 2. The CDR3 is made up of 12 amino acids. CDR1 and CDR2 (germline): SQVTM, ANQGSEA. The DNA for the CDR3 is TGCAGCGTTGAGGGACAGGGGGAAGGCTACACCTTC. It codes for CSVEGQGEGYTF.

This clone is a singleton in its sample. The chain carries TRBV11-2 and TRBJ2-5, with 11 bases fitting TRBD2. J gave up 5 bases and V 1 base, and 12 bases lay outside the gene matches. CDR1 and CDR2 (germline): SGHAT, FQNNGV. The CDR3 spans 18 residues. CDR3 sequence reads: CASSLGSGLAGGPETQYF. In DNA, the CDR3 is TGTGCCAGCAGCTTAGGAAGTGGGCTAGCGGGGGGACCCGAGACCCAGTACTTC. Based on the CDR3 plus reference TRBV11-2 and TRBJ2-5, the full variable domain is EAGVAQSPRYKIIEKRQSVAFWCNPISGHATLYWYQQILGQGPKLLIQFQNNGVVDDSQLPKDRFSAERLKGVDSTLKIQPAKLEDSAVYLCASSLGSGLAGGPETQYFGPGTRLLVL.